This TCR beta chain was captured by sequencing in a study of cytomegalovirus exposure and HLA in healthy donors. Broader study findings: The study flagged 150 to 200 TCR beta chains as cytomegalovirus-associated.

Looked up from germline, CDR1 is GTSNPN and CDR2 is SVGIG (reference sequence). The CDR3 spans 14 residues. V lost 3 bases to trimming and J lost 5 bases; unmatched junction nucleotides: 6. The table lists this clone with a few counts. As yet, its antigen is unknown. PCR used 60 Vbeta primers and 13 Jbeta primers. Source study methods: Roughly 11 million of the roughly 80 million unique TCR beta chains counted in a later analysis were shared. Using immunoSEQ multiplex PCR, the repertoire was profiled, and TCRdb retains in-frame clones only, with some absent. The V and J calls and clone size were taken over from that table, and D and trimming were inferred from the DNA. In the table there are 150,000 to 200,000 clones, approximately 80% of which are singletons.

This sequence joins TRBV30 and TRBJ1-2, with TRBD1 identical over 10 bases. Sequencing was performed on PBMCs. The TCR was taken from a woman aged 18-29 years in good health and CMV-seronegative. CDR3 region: CAWRETGGSYGYTF. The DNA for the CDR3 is TGTGCCTGGAGAGAGACAGGGGGCAGTTATGGCTACACCTTC.